Following are 26 T cell receptor beta chains from one sample sequenced in a study of response to subunit inactivated influenza vaccine. TCRdb reprocessed the RT-PCR reads via MiXCR and lists one record per CDR3 protein. The data show 700,000 to 900,000 distinct CDR3 sequences, 21% seen once. The input for sequencing was PBMCs from blood, taken roughly 5 days after vaccination. The receptors shown here come from a man aged 45-65 years who received an inactivated influenza vaccine.

The chain combines TRBV2 with TRBJ2-6; D call uncertain. Per germline, CDR1 SNHLY and CDR2 FYNNEI. CDR3 length: 13 residues. The germline V and J ends were trimmed by 11 bases and 1 base, with 9 bases remaining between them. CDR3 coding DNA: TGTGCCTCTGGCCAATCTGGGGCCAACGTCCTGACTTTC. It encodes CASGQSGANVLTF.

This clonotype appeared many times. J is TRBJ2-3 and V is TRBV24-1; D call uncertain. This CDR3 comprises 11 residues. Germline V gives CDR1 KGHDR, CDR2 SFDVKD. Trimming removed 7 bases from V and 1 base from J, with 2 bases in between. The CDR3 is CATRGTDTQYF. The CDR3 DNA sequence: TGTGCCACCAGAGGCACAGATACGCAGTATTTT.

The CDR3 loop is CASSVGGRVGVGEQFF. The CDR3 region has the DNA TGTGCCAGCAGCGTAGGCGGACGGGTAGGAGTTGGTGAGCAGTTCTTC. The chain joins TRBV9 to TRBJ2-1; D ambiguous. CDR3 length: 16 amino acids. V dropped 0 bases and J dropped 9 bases, with 19 bases sitting between them. The germline V gene encodes CDR1 SGDLS and CDR2 YYNGEE.

The rearrangement links TRBV30 to TRBJ2-7, with D possibly being TRBD2 (5 bases). CDR3 length: 12 amino acids. The V end lost 2 bases, the J end lost 3 bases, and 8 bases lay between the germline ends. CDR1 is GTSNPN, CDR2 SVGIG, per germline (reference sequence). CDR3 region: CAWSSGSYEQYF. In nucleotides, the CDR3 is TGTGCCTGGAGTTCGGGGAGCTACGAGCAGTACTTC.

Here the CDR3 DNA reads TGTGCCAGCAGTGTAGGGACTAGCGTTGATACGCAGTATTTT. Its protein is CASSVGTSVDTQYF. The V gene is TRBV6-1, the J gene TRBJ2-3, with TRBD2 matching over 10 bases. The length of the CDR3 is 14 residues. J lost 6 bases, V lost 4 bases, and 4 bases had no gene match. Germline V gives CDR1 MNHNS, CDR2 SASEGT.

This chain joins TRBV29-1 and TRBJ2-7, with D possibly being TRBD1 (6 bases). The CDR3 loop spans 13 amino acids. CDR1 and CDR2 from the germline V gene are SQVTM and ANQGSEA. Trimming cost V 7 bases and J 0 bases, with 13 bases left between them. The CDR3 DNA reads TGCAGCGCCGTCCGGGACACCTCCTACGAGCAGTACTTC. Translating gives CSAVRDTSYEQYF.

This chain links TRBV4-3 with TRBJ2-7; 9 bases agree with TRBD1. The CDR3 sequence is 18 residues long. From germline, CDR1 is LGHNA and CDR2 YSLEER. V shed 2 bases and J 3 bases; nucleotides not matched to a gene: 14. The CDR3 coding sequence is TGCGCCAGCAGCCAACGGGACAGGGTTGTGGGGGTACACTACGAGCAGTACTTC. This gives the protein CASSQRDRVVGVHYEQYF.

This clonotype was picked up a small number of times. This chain uses TRBV7-9 with TRBJ2-1, with 8 positions matching TRBD2. Germline loops: CDR1 SEHNR, CDR2 FQNEAQ (reference sequence). The length of the CDR3 is 14 residues. V dropped 6 bases and J dropped 9; count of bases not matched to a gene: 10. The CDR3 here is CASSFGTREVEQFF. The CDR3 nucleotides are TGTGCCAGCAGTTTTGGGACTAGAGAGGTTGAGCAGTTCTTC.

V and J are TRBV19 and TRBJ1-1; 7 nucleotides line up with TRBD1. The V and J ends lost 8 bases and 5 bases, in that order; junction bases with no gene match: 8. The germline gives CDR1 LNHDA, CDR2 SQIVND (reference sequence). The CDR3 loop spans 13 amino acids. CDR3: CASADRVGTEAFF. The DNA of the CDR3 is TGTGCCAGTGCAGACAGGGTAGGGACTGAAGCTTTCTTT.

J is TRBJ2-5 and V is TRBV20-1, with D maybe TRBD2 (6 bases). Germline V gene sequence: CDR1 DFQATT, CDR2 SNEGSKA (reference sequence). The CDR3 extends over 13 amino acids. Trimming took off 0 bases at V and 4 bases at J, with 9 bases between the two ends. The CDR3 sequence: CSAREVRGETQYF. The CDR3 DNA reads as TGCAGTGCTAGAGAGGTGCGGGGAGAGACCCAGTACTTC.

This clonotype was picked up a small number of times. The chain couples TRBV7-8 to TRBJ2-7, with D perhaps being TRBD1 or TRBD2 (5 bases each). In germline, CDR1 is SGHVS, CDR2 FQNEAQ. The CDR3 runs to 15 residues. V was clipped by 5 bases and J by 2 bases, with 16 bases between them. Written as DNA, the CDR3 is TGTGCCAGCAGCATATACCGGGACGCCACCTACGAGCAGTACTTC. This translates into CASSIYRDATYEQYF.

The chain is built from TRBV24-1 and TRBJ2-1; D possibly corresponds to TRBD2 (6 bases). V lost 4 bases, J lost 0 bases, and 12 bases lay in between. Germline loops: CDR1 KGHDR, CDR2 SFDVKD. The CDR3 is 16 amino acids. The CDR3 DNA reads TGTGCCACCAGTGACCGCGGGGTAGGCTCCTACAATGAGCAGTTCTTC. Amino acid sequence: CATSDRGVGSYNEQFF.

V and J are TRBV28 and TRBJ2-6, with TRBD2 identical over 9 bases. The CDR3 is 17 residues long. The V gene's germline CDR1 is MDHEN and CDR2 SYDVKM. The V segment lost 7 bases and the J segment 0 bases; nucleotides outside the gene matches: 7. For the CDR3, the DNA is TGTGCCAGCAACTTAGCGGGGGCACCCTCTGGGGCCAACGTCCTGACTTTC. Its protein is CASNLAGAPSGANVLTF.

This chain joins TRBV29-1 and TRBJ1-2; 7 positions match TRBD1. Germline CDR1 is SQVTM and CDR2 is ANQGSEA. Trimming removed 4 bases from V and 8 bases from J; junction bases left unmatched: 25. The CDR3 spans 18 residues. The CDR3 sequence: CSVVGGRKTGPQITGYTF. For the CDR3, the DNA is TGCAGCGTTGTTGGCGGGCGAAAGACAGGGCCCCAGATAACAGGCTACACCTTC.

This clonotype was detected only a few times. The CDR3, as DNA: TGTGCCAGCAGCTTATATGGATTCGACTATGGCTACACCTTC. Translation: CASSLYGFDYGYTF. The rearrangement joins TRBV5-8 to TRBJ1-2, with no clear D. The V and J ends lost 2 bases and 3 bases respectively, with 11 bases between them. CDR1 and CDR2 (germline): SGHTS, YDEGEE. The CDR3 extends over 14 amino acids. Supplemented by reference TRBV5-8 and TRBJ1-2, the full variable domain reads EAGVTQSPTHLIKTRGQQATLRCSPISGHTSVYWYQQALGLGLQFLLWYDEGEERNRGNFPPRFSGRQFPNYSSELNVNALELEDSALYLCASSLYGFDYGYTFGSGTRLTVV.

This clonotype was recorded a few times. The chain uses TRBV4-3 and TRBJ2-3; a possible D gene is TRBD1 (6 bases). This CDR3 spans 16 amino acids. The germline V gene has CDR1 LGHNA and CDR2 YSLEER. V shed 0 bases and J shed 5 bases, with 15 bases lying between them. CDR3: CASSQEPGWGRDTQYF. The CDR3 DNA follows: TGCGCCAGCAGCCAAGAGCCGGGTTGGGGGCGAGATACGCAGTATTTT.

This clonotype has a handful of counts. The V call is TRBV12-3 or TRBV12-4, the J call TRBJ2-1; D may match TRBD1 or TRBD2 (9 bases each). The CDR3 extends over 14 amino acids. Trimming cost V 5 bases and J 10 bases, with 18 bases left between them. The CDR3 sequence: CASSLQGAGGEQFF. CDR3 DNA sequence: TGTGCCAGCAGTCTACAGGGGGCGGGGGGGGAGCAGTTCTTC.

This clonotype was observed a handful of times. The rearrangement joins TRBV5-5 to TRBJ2-5; D remains ambiguous. The germline V and J ends were trimmed by 0 bases and 7 bases, with 16 bases remaining between them. This CDR3 spans 15 amino acids. Germline V lookup: CDR1 SGHKS, CDR2 YYEKEE (reference sequence). CDR3 residues: CASSLAINTPGTQYF. The CDR3 DNA reads TGTGCCAGCAGCTTGGCCATTAACACACCGGGGACCCAGTACTTC. The whole variable domain, remainder taken from reference TRBV5-5 and TRBJ2-5, is DAGVTQSPTHLIKTRGQQVTLRCSPISGHKSVSWYQQVLGQGPQFIFQYYEKEERGRGNFPDRFSARQFPNYSSELNVNALLLGDSALYLCASSLAINTPGTQYFGPGTRLLVL.

This clonotype was counted between two and nine times. The gene calls are TRBV7-9 and TRBJ1-2, with 10 bases fitting TRBD1. Germline loops: CDR1 SEHNR, CDR2 FQNEAQ (reference sequence). The V segment lost 3 bases and the J segment 0 bases; nucleotides outside the gene matches: 4. The CDR3 has 16 amino acids. CDR3 protein: CASSFGQGGTNYGYTF. The DNA for the CDR3 is TGTGCCAGCAGCTTCGGACAGGGGGGAACTAACTATGGCTACACCTTC.

In its sample, this clonotype was seen a few times. The genes are TRBV2 and TRBJ2-5, with 8 bases fitting TRBD1. This CDR3 contains 14 residues. With V trimmed by 4 bases and J by 4 bases, 5 bases remained unmatched. Germline-derived CDR1 and CDR2 are SNHLY and FYNNEI. The CDR3 DNA reads as TGTGCCAGCAGTGTTTTACAGGGGGGAGAGACCCAGTACTTC. Translating it yields CASSVLQGGETQYF.

V gene TRBV30 combines with J gene TRBJ2-6, with 8 bases lining up with TRBD1. The CDR3 sequence is 18 residues long. Germline V CDR1 and CDR2: GTSNPN, SVGIG (reference sequence). V trimming: 3 bases; J trimming: 3 bases; junction bases outside the gene matches: 13. The CDR3 DNA reads as TGTGCCTGGAGAGCCCTAGGACAGGGACAAGGTGGGGCCAACGTCCTGACTTTC. Encoded protein: CAWRALGQGQGGANVLTF. Together with reference TRBV30 and TRBJ2-6, the CDR3 gives the full variable domain: SQTIHQWPATLVQPVGSPLSLECTVEGTSNPNLYWYRQAAGRGLQLLFYSVGIGQISSEVPQNLSASRPQDRQFILSSKKLLLSDSGFYLCAWRALGQGQGGANVLTFGAGSRLTVL.

On this clonotype itself: This likely comes from a read error, as the CDR3 has no conserved phenylalanine or tryptophan at its end. The genes are TRBV6-2 or TRBV6-3 and TRBJ2-5, with TRBD2 identical over 8 bases. V lost 5 bases and J lost 5; bases outside the gene matches: 1. Germline CDR1 is MNHEY and CDR2 is SVGEGT. This CDR3 comprises 12 residues. CDR3 nucleotides: TGTGCCAGCAGTAGACTAGCGGAGACCCAGTACCTC. Amino acid sequence: CASSRLAETQYL.

J is TRBJ2-1 and V is TRBV24-1, with D perhaps matching TRBD2 (5 bases). The V and J ends lost 3 bases and 0 bases respectively, with 14 bases between them. In germline, CDR1 is KGHDR, CDR2 SFDVKD. This CDR3 has 17 residues. The CDR3 loop is CATSDNGLLSSYNEQFF. The CDR3 nucleotides are TGTGCCACCAGTGATAACGGACTCCTGAGCTCCTACAATGAGCAGTTCTTC.

The chain employs TRBV7-8 and TRBJ2-3; no firm D call. Germline values: CDR1 SGHVS, CDR2 FQNEAQ. The CDR3 covers 15 residues. V shed 1 base and J shed 6 bases, with 14 bases lying between them. CDR3 sequence: CASSLGPIVADTQYF. Here the CDR3 DNA reads TGTGCCAGCAGCTTAGGCCCCATCGTGGCCGATACGCAGTATTTT.

About this clonotype itself: Possible read error: a much larger clone is one base away. This sequence joins TRBV20-1 and TRBJ2-5; no clear D. The CDR3 loop spans 13 amino acids. Germline CDR1 is DFQATT and CDR2 is SNEGSKA (reference sequence). V dropped 0 bases and J dropped 5 bases, with 10 bases sitting between them. The CDR3 loop reads CSARDGMGETQYF. The CDR3 DNA reads as TGCAGTGCTAGAGATGGCATGGGGGAGACCCAGTACTTC.

This chain connects TRBV4-2 to TRBJ1-6; weak D call: TRBD1 (5 bases). V was shortened by 0 bases and J by 3 bases, with 9 bases between the two germline ends. The CDR3 contains 16 residues. Per the germline V gene, CDR1 is LGHNA and CDR2 is YNFKEQ. CDR3 sequence: CASSQEAGSYNSPLHF. The CDR3 nucleotides are TGTGCCAGCAGCCAAGAGGCAGGGAGCTATAATTCACCCCTCCACTTT.